This T cell receptor beta chain was found in a study of T cell responses to AZD1222 COVID-19 vaccine. In the case of this clone: As yet, its antigen is unknown.

Overall study findings and caveats: Clonal diversity was possibly underestimated, and the donors were mostly white British, with more females.

The protocol was immunoSEQ multiplex PCR, while the TCRdb copy is restricted to in-frame clones and leaves out a portion. The repertoire holds 120,000 or so clones, with about 90% as singletons. V was trimmed by 8 bases and J by 1 base, leaving 14 bases between them. CDR3 length equals 14 residues. Germline V CDR1 and CDR2: MNHEY, SVGAGI. The gene calls are TRBV6-5 and TRBJ1-1, with no clear D. The sequence was obtained from an adult in good health. Sequenced material: peripheral blood, taken on day 0 of AZD1222 vaccination. Here the CDR3 DNA reads TGTGCCAGCCGTTTGATGGCTCGGAACACTGAAGCTTTCTTT. Translation gives CASRLMARNTEAFF.